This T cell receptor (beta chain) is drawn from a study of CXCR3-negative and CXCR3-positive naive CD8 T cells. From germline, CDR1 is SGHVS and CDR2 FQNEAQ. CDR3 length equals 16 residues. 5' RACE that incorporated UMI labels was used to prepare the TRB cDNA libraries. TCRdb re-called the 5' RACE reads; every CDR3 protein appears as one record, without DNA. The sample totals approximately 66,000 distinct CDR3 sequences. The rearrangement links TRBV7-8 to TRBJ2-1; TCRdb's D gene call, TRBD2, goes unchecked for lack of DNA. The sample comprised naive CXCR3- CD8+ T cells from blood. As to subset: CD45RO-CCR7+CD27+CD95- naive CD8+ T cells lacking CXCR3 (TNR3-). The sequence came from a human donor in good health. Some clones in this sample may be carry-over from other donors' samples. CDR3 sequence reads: CASRRTSGESYNEQFF.